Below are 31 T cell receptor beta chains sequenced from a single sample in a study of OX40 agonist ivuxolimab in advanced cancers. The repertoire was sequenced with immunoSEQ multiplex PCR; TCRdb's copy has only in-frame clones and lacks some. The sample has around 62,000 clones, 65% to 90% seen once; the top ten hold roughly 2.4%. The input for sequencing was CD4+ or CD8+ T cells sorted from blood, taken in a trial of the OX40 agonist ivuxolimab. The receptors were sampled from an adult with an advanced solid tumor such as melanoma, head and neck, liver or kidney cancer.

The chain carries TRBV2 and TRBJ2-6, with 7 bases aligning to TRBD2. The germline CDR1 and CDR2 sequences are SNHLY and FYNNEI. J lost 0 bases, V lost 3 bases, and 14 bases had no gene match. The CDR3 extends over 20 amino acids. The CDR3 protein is CASSELDPLAANSGANVLTF. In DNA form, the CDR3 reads TGTGCCAGCAGTGAGCTCGACCCTCTAGCGGCGAACTCTGGGGCCAACGTCCTGACTTTC.

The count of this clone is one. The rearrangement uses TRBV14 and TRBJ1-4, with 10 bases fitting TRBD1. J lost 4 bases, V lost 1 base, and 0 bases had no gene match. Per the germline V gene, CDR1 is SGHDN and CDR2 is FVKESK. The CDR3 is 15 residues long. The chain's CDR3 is CASSQGTGGNEKLFF. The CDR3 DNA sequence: TGTGCCAGCAGCCAAGGGACAGGGGGTAATGAAAAACTGTTTTTT.

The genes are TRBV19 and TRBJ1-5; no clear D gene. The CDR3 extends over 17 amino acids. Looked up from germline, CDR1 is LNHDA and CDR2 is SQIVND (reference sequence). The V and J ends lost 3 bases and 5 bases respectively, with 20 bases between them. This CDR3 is CASSIGREVVPDQPQHF. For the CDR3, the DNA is TGTGCCAGTAGTATCGGCCGGGAGGTCGTGCCGGATCAGCCCCAGCATTTT.

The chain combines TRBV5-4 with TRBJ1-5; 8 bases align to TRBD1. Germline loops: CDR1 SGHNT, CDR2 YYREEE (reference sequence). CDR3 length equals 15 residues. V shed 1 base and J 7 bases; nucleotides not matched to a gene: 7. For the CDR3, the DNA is TGTGCCAGCAGCTTGATCGGACAGGGCGGACAGCCCCAGCATTTT. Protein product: CASSLIGQGGQPQHF.

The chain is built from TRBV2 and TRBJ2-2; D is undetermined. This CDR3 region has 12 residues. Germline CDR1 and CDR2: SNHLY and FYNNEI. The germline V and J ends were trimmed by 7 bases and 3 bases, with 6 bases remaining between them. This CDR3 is CASKLDTGELFF. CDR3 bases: TGTGCCAGCAAGCTAGACACCGGGGAGCTGTTTTTT.

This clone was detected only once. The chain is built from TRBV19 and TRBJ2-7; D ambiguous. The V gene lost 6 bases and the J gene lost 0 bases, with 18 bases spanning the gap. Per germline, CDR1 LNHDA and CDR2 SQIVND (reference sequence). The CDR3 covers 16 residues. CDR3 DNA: TGTGCCAGTAGCCTGCGCCTAGACCGGACCTCCTACGAGCAGTACTTC. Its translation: CASSLRLDRTSYEQYF.

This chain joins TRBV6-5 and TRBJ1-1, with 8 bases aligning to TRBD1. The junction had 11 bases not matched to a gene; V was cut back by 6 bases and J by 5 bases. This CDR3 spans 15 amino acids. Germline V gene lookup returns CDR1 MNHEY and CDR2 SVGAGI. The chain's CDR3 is CASSSAGTGRTEAFF. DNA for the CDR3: TGTGCCAGCAGCTCGGCCGGGACAGGTAGGACTGAAGCTTTCTTT.

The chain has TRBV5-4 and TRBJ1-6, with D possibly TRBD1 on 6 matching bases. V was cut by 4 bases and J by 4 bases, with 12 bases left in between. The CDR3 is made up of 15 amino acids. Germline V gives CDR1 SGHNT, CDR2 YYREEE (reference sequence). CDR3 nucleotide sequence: TGTGCCAGCAGCAGCGACAGGACTTATAATTCACCCCTCCACTTT. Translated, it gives CASSSDRTYNSPLHF.

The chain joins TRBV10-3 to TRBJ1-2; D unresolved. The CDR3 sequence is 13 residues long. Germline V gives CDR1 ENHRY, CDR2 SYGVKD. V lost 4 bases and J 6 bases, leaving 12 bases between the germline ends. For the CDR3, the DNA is TGTGCCATCAGTGTGGAACGGGCTCATGGCTACACCTTC. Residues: CAISVERAHGYTF.

The CDR3 DNA reads TGTGCCAGCAGCCAAGAACGAGATAAAGACTATGGCTACACCTTC. Translating it yields CASSQERDKDYGYTF. The chain has TRBV4-2 and TRBJ1-2, with D uncertain. The CDR3 is made up of 15 amino acids. Germline V gene data show CDR1 as LGHNA and CDR2 as YNFKEQ. V lost 0 bases and J lost 3, with 11 bases in between.

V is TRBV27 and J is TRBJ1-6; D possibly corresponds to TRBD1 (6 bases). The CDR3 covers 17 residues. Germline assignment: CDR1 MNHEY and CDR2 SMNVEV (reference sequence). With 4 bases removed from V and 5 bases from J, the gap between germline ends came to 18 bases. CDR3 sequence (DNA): TGTGCCAGCAGTTCGTTGACAGGCACCGCGGATAATTCACCCCTCCACTTT. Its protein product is CASSSLTGTADNSPLHF.

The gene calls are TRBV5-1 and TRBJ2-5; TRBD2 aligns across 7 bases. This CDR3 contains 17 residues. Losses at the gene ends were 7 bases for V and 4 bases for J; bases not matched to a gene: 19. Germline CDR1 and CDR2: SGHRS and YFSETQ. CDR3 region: CASPLPRSAGQGETQYF. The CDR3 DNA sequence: TGCGCCAGCCCGCTCCCCCGGTCAGCGGGGCAAGGAGAGACCCAGTACTTC.

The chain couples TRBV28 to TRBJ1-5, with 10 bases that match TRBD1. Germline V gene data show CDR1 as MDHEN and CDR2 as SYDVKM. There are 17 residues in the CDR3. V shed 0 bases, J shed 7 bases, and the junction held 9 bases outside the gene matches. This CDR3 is CASSLWRQGAVGQPQHF. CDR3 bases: TGTGCCAGCAGTTTATGGAGACAGGGGGCGGTTGGACAGCCCCAGCATTTT. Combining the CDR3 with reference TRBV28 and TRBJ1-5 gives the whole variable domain DVKVTQSSRYLVKRTGEKVFLECVQDMDHENMFWYRQDPGLGLRLIYFSYDVKMKEKGDIPEGYSVSREKKERFSLILESASTNQTSMYLCASSLWRQGAVGQPQHFGDGTRLSIL.

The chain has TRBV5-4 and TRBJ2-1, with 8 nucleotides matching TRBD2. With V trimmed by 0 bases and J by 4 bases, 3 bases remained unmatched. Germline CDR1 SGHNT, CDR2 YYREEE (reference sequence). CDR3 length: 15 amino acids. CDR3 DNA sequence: TGTGCCAGCAGCTTGGGTCGGGGGGGATACAATGAGCAGTTCTTC. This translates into CASSLGRGGYNEQFF.

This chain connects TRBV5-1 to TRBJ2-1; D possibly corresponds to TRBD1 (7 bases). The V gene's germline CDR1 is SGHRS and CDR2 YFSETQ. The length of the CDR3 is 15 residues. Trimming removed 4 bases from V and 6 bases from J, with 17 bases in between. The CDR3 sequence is CASSPRQQGGNEQFF. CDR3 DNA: TGCGCCAGCAGCCCGCGACAGCAGGGGGGCAATGAGCAGTTCTTC.

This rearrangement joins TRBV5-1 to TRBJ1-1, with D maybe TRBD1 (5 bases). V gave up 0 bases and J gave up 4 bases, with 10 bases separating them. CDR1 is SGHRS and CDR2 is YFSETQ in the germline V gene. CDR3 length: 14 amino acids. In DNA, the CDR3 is TGCGCCAGCAGCTTGGGGGACTTCTTCACTGAAGCTTTCTTT. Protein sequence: CASSLGDFFTEAFF. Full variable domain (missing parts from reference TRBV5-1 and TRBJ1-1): KAGVTQTPRYLIKTRGQQVTLSCSPISGHRSVSWYQQTPGQGLQFLFEYFSETQRNKGNFPGRFSGRQFSNSRSEMNVSTLELGDSALYLCASSLGDFFTEAFFGQGTRLTVV.

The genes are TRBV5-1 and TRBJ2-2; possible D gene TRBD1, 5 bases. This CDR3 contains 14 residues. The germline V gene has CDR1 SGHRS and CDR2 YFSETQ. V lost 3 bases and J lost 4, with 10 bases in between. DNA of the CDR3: TGCGCCAGCAGCTCCAGGGTGGGCACCGGGGAGCTGTTTTTT. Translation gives CASSSRVGTGELFF.

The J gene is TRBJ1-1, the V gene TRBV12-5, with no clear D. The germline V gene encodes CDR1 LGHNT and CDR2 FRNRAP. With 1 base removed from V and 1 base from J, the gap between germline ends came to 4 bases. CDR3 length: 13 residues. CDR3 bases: TGTGCTAGTGGTTTGGACAGGAACACTGAAGCTTTCTTT. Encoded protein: CASGLDRNTEAFF. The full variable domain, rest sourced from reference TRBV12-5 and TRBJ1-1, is DARVTQTPRHKVTEMGQEVTMRCQPILGHNTVFWYRQTMMQGLELLAYFRNRAPLDDSGMPKDRFSAEMPDATLATLKIQPSEPRDSAVYFCASGLDRNTEAFFGQGTRLTVV.

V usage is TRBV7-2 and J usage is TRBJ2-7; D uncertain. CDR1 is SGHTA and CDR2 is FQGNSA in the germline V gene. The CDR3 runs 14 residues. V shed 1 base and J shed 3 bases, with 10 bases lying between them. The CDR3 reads CASSLVPGSYEQYF. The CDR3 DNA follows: TGTGCCAGCAGCTTAGTCCCCGGCAGCTACGAGCAGTACTTC. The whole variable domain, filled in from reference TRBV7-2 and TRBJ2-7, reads GAGVSQSPSNKVTEKGKDVELRCDPISGHTALYWYRQSLGQGLEFLIYFQGNSAPDKSGLPSDRFSAERTGGSVSTLTIQRTQQEDSAVYLCASSLVPGSYEQYFGPGTRLTVT.

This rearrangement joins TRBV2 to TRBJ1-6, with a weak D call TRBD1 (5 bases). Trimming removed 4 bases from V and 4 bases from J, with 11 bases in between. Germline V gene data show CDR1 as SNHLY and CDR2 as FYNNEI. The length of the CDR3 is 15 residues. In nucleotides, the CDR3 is TGTGCCAGCAGTGGCCAGGGAAAATATAATTCACCCCTCCACTTT. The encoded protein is CASSGQGKYNSPLHF.

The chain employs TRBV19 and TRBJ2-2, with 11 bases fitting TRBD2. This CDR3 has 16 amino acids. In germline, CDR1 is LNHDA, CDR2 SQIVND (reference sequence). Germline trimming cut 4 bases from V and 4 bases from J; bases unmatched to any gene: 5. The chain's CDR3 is CASSRFGTSGTGELFF. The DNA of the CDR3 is TGTGCCAGTAGTAGGTTTGGGACTAGCGGCACCGGGGAGCTGTTTTTT.

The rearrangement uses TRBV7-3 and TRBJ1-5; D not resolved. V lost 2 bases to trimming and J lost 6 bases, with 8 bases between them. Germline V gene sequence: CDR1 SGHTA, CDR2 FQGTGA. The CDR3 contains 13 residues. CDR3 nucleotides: TGTGCCAGCAGCTTAGACACAGTTCAGCCCCAGCATTTT. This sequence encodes CASSLDTVQPQHF.

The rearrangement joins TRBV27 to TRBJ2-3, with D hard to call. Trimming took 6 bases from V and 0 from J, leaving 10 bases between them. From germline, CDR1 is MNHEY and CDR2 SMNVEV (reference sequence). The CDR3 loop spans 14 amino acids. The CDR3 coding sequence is TGTGCCAGCAGCAACGGACGGAGCACAGATACGCAGTATTTT. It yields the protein CASSNGRSTDTQYF.

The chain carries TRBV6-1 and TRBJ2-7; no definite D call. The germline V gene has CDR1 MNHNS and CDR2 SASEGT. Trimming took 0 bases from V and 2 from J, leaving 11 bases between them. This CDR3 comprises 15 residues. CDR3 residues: CASSEAWGFTYEQYF. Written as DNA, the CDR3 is TGTGCCAGCAGTGAAGCGTGGGGTTTCACCTACGAGCAGTACTTC.

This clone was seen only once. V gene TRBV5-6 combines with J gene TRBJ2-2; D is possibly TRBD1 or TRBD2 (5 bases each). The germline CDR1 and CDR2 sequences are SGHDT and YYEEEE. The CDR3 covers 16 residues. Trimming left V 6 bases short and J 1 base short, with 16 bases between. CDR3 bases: TGTGCCAGCACCCCCCGGGGCAGGATGAACACCGGGGAGCTGTTTTTT. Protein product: CASTPRGRMNTGELFF.

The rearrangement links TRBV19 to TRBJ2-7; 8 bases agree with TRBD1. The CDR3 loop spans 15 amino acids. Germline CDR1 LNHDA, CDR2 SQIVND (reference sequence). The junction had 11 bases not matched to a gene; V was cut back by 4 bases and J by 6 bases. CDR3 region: CASSTRDRRTAEQYF. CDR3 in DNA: TGTGCCAGTAGTACCCGGGACAGGAGAACGGCCGAGCAGTACTTC. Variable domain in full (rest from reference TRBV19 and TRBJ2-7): DGGITQSPKYLFRKEGQNVTLSCEQNLNHDAMYWYRQDPGQGLRLIYYSQIVNDFQKGDIAEGYSVSREKKESFPLTVTSAQKNPTAFYLCASSTRDRRTAEQYFGPGTRLTVT.

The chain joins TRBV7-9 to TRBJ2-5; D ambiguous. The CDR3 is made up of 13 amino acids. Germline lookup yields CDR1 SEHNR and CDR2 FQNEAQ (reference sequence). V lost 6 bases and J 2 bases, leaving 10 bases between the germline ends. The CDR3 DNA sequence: TGTGCCAGCAGGAACGTTGGGCAAGAGACCCAGTACTTC. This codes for CASRNVGQETQYF.

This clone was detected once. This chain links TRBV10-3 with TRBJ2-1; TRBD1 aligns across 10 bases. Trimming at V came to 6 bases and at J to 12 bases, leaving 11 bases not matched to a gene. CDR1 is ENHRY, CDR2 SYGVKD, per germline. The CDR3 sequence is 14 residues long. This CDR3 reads CAIREGQGNEGQFF. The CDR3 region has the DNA TGTGCCATCAGGGAGGGACAGGGGAACGAAGGGCAGTTCTTC.

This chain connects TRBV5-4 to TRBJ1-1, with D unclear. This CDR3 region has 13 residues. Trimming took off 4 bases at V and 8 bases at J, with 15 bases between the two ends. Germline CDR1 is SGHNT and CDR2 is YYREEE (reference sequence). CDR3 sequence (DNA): TGTGCCAGCAGCCCCAGACAACTAACGGAAGCTTTCTTT. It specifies CASSPRQLTEAFF.

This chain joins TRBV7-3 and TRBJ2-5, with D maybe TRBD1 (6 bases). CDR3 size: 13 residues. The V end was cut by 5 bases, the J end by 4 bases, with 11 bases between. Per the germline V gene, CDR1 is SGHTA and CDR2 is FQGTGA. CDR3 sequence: CASSPGAVETQYF. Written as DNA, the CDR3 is TGTGCCAGCAGCCCAGGGGCTGTAGAGACCCAGTACTTC.

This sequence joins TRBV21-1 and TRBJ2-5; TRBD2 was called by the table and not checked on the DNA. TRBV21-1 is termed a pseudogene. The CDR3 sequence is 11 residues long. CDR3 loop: CASSSRRAQYF. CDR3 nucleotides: TGTGCCAGCAGCTCCCGTCGGGCCCAGTACTTC.